Below, 32 T cell receptor beta chains from the same sample are listed, as sequenced in a study of T cell changes during pregnancy in multiple sclerosis. Libraries were prepared by immunoSEQ multiplex PCR; TCRdb keeps only in-frame clonotypes and omits some of them. Of roughly 55,000 clones listed, about 90% were seen once; the top ten hold more than 0.15%. This sample comprised CD4+ T cells from peripheral blood mononuclear cells, obtained after pregnancy. The receptors stem from a female donor in good health, enrolled as a control in a pregnancy study.

This chain uses TRBV5-1 with TRBJ2-5; 7 bases line up with TRBD2. This CDR3 is built from 16 residues. Germline CDR1 SGHRS, CDR2 YFSETQ. V gave up 7 bases and J gave up 2 bases; unmatched junction bases: 14. CDR3 nucleotide sequence: TGCGCCAGCTCGAAAGCGGGGTTGGGGTTACAAGAGACCCAGTACTTC. Translated: CASSKAGLGLQETQYF. The complete variable domain, with remaining parts taken from reference TRBV5-1 and TRBJ2-5, reads KAGVTQTPRYLIKTRGQQVTLSCSPISGHRSVSWYQQTPGQGLQFLFEYFSETQRNKGNFPGRFSGRQFSNSRSEMNVSTLELGDSALYLCASSKAGLGLQETQYFGPGTRLLVL.

The chain joins TRBV7-2 to TRBJ1-3; D may be TRBD1 (6 bases). The CDR3 is 15 residues long. Looked up from germline, CDR1 is SGHTA and CDR2 is FQGNSA. V was pared by 5 bases and J by 2 bases, with 13 bases between. The CDR3 protein is CASSPRGGTGNTIYF. CDR3 nucleotides: TGTGCCAGCAGCCCGAGGGGGGGGACTGGAAACACCATATATTTT.

The chain uses TRBV28 and TRBJ1-5; no clear D. V was pared by 6 bases and J by 4 bases, with 13 bases between. Germline CDR1 is MDHEN and CDR2 is SYDVKM. The CDR3 spans 14 residues. In DNA, the CDR3 is TGTGCCAGCAGGCCGTCACACCAAAATCAGCCCCAGCATTTT. This gives the protein CASRPSHQNQPQHF.

The chain combines TRBV7-8 with TRBJ1-3; TRBD1 matches at 7 bases. This CDR3 region has 14 residues. With V trimmed by 5 bases and J by 4 bases, 5 bases remained unmatched. Germline CDR1 SGHVS, CDR2 FQNEAQ. The CDR3 DNA sequence: TGTGCCAGCAGCCCTGGGACAGCCGGAAACACCATATATTTT. Translating it yields CASSPGTAGNTIYF.

This CDR3 is CASSHAGQGSRNTEAFF. The CDR3 nucleotides read TGCGCCAGCAGCCATGCGGGACAGGGGTCACGGAACACTGAAGCTTTCTTT. The rearrangement joins TRBV4-3 to TRBJ1-1; 10 nucleotides agree with TRBD1. J was trimmed by 1 base and V by 3 bases; bases with no gene match: 8. Germline V gene data show CDR1 as LGHNA and CDR2 as YSLEER. This CDR3 is 17 amino acids long.

The rearrangement uses TRBV4-3 and TRBJ1-3; D unclear. Germline assignment: CDR1 LGHNA and CDR2 YSLEER. This CDR3 region has 14 residues. Deletions cut 4 bases from V and 0 bases from J, with 7 bases between. The DNA of the CDR3 is TGCGCCAGCAGCCCCCACACCTCTGGAAACACCATATATTTT. This gives the protein CASSPHTSGNTIYF.

This chain joins TRBV5-4 and TRBJ1-1, with 7 bases matching TRBD1. Germline values: CDR1 SGHNT, CDR2 YYREEE (reference sequence). CDR3 length: 15 residues. V lost 4 bases, J lost 4 bases, and 10 bases stayed unmatched. For the CDR3, the DNA is TGTGCCAGCAGCCTCGGACAGGAAGTTTTCACTGAAGCTTTCTTT. It encodes CASSLGQEVFTEAFF.

The V gene is TRBV15, the J gene TRBJ2-2; 10 positions match TRBD2. V lost 3 bases, J lost 7 bases, and 5 bases stayed unmatched. Germline V CDR1 and CDR2: LNHNV, YYDKDF (reference sequence). The CDR3 runs to 15 residues. Here the CDR3 DNA reads TGTGCCACCAGCAGGGAGGTAGCGGGGGGCGGGGAGCTGTTTTTT. As protein: CATSREVAGGGELFF. Filled out from reference TRBV15 and TRBJ2-2, the complete variable domain reads DAMVIQNPRYQVTQFGKPVTLSCSQTLNHNVMYWYQQKSSQAPKLLFHYYDKDFNNEADTPDNFQSRRPNTSFCFLDIRSPGLGDTAMYLCATSREVAGGGELFFGEGSRLTVL.

On this clone: At one end, the junction sequence differs from germline, possibly due to a read error. J is TRBJ1-3 and V is TRBV30; D gene unclear. This CDR3 has 11 residues. Germline CDR1 and CDR2: GTSNPN and SVGIG (reference sequence). This CDR3 is CAWQVRSHPFF. The CDR3 DNA reads TGTGCCTGGCAGGTCCGGTCCCACCCATTCTTT.

The chain links TRBV19 to TRBJ1-5; the D gene is possibly TRBD1 (5 bases). Germline CDR1 reads LNHDA; CDR2 reads SQIVND (reference sequence). The V end lost 5 bases, the J end lost 5 bases, and 13 bases lay between the germline ends. This CDR3 spans 14 amino acids. Here the CDR3 reads CASSPGRRDQPQHF. DNA of the CDR3: TGTGCCAGTAGTCCAGGGCGTAGGGATCAGCCCCAGCATTTT.

V and J are TRBV18 and TRBJ1-6, with 8 bases fitting TRBD1. The trim removed 5 bases at V and 8 bases at J, leaving 11 bases unmatched. The CDR3 is 16 amino acids. Looked up from germline, CDR1 is KGHSH and CDR2 is LQKENI. In nucleotides, the CDR3 is TGTGCCAGCTCAGCCCTTAAGGACAGGGAAGATTCACCCCTCCACTTT. Translating gives CASSALKDREDSPLHF.

The chain recombines TRBV19 with TRBJ1-5, with D unclear. Germline CDR1 reads LNHDA; CDR2 reads SQIVND (reference sequence). The CDR3 totals 17 residues. V lost 5 bases, J lost 2 bases, and 19 bases lay in between. The CDR3 bases are TGTGCCAGTAGTTCCCGGGAGGTGAGGTATGGCAATCAGCCCCAGCATTTT. Translation: CASSSREVRYGNQPQHF. The entire variable domain, with the rest obtained from reference TRBV19 and TRBJ1-5, is as follows: DGGITQSPKYLFRKEGQNVTLSCEQNLNHDAMYWYRQDPGQGLRLIYYSQIVNDFQKGDIAEGYSVSREKKESFPLTVTSAQKNPTAFYLCASSSREVRYGNQPQHFGDGTRLSIL.

About this clone itself: A junction boundary mismatches the germline segment, possibly from a read error. The V gene is TRBV11-2, the J gene TRBJ2-3; TRBD2 matches at 11 bases. CDR1 is SGHAT, CDR2 FQNNGV, per germline. This CDR3 contains 15 residues. CDR3 DNA: TGTGCCAGCAGTTTAGCGGGGGGGCTTGGGGATACGCAGTATTTT. Protein product: CASSLAGGLGDTQYF.

This chain uses TRBV7-6 with TRBJ2-7; 10 bases map to TRBD2. CDR1 and CDR2 from the germline V gene are SGHVS and FNYEAQ. The V segment lost 4 bases and the J segment 4 bases; nucleotides outside the gene matches: 4. The CDR3 runs to 14 residues. DNA of the CDR3: TGTGCCAGCAGCTCTAGCGGGGGCCTTTACGAGCAGTACTTC. It is translated as CASSSSGGLYEQYF.

J is TRBJ2-7 and V is TRBV30; TRBD2 matches 7 bases. Per the germline V gene, CDR1 is GTSNPN and CDR2 is SVGIG (reference sequence). The CDR3 is 15 amino acids. V was clipped by 0 bases and J by 6 bases; unmatched bases: 11. The DNA of the CDR3 is TGTGCCTGGAGTGTACGGTCCGGGGGGAGGGCCGAGCAGTACTTC. As protein: CAWSVRSGGRAEQYF.

The chain carries TRBV5-4 and TRBJ1-6; D not resolved. With 3 bases removed from V and 4 bases from J, the gap between germline ends came to 11 bases. Germline assignment: CDR1 SGHNT and CDR2 YYREEE (reference sequence). This CDR3 spans 15 amino acids. CDR3 sequence reads: CASSYDRSYNSPLHF. The CDR3 DNA sequence: TGTGCCAGCAGCTACGATAGGAGTTATAATTCACCCCTCCACTTT.

This clone was found once. The rearrangement links TRBV19 to TRBJ1-5; 8 bases are a match to TRBD1. This CDR3 spans 14 amino acids. CDR1 and CDR2 from the germline V gene are LNHDA and SQIVND (reference sequence). The CDR3 spells CATTPGQASQPQHF. The CDR3, as DNA: TGTGCTACAACCCCGGGACAGGCCTCTCAGCCCCAGCATTTT.

V and J are TRBV7-8 and TRBJ2-7; TRBD1 might be the D (5 bases). The V end lost 5 bases, the J end lost 0 bases, and 11 bases lay between the germline ends. The CDR3 length is 14 residues. Germline V lookup: CDR1 SGHVS, CDR2 FQNEAQ. CDR3 sequence: CASSTRTLSYEQYF. The CDR3 bases are TGTGCCAGCAGCACCCGGACACTCTCCTACGAGCAGTACTTC.

V is TRBV7-2 and J is TRBJ2-3; D not resolved. The length of the CDR3 is 13 residues. Looked up from germline, CDR1 is SGHTA and CDR2 is FQGNSA. Trimming removed 0 bases at V and 4 bases at J, with 5 bases between. CDR3 region: CASSLAVADTQYF. CDR3 in DNA: TGTGCCAGCAGCTTAGCGGTAGCAGATACGCAGTATTTT. Combining the CDR3 with reference TRBV7-2 and TRBJ2-3 gives the whole variable domain GAGVSQSPSNKVTEKGKDVELRCDPISGHTALYWYRQSLGQGLEFLIYFQGNSAPDKSGLPSDRFSAERTGGSVSTLTIQRTQQEDSAVYLCASSLAVADTQYFGPGTRLTVL.

The V call is TRBV6-5, the J call TRBJ1-2, with TRBD1 as a possible D gene (6 bases). The CDR3 loop spans 15 amino acids. Trimming stripped 2 bases from V and 8 bases from J, with 18 bases between. CDR1 and CDR2 (germline): MNHEY, SVGAGI. This CDR3 is CASSYGSGEIVGYTF. For the CDR3, the DNA is TGTGCCAGCAGTTACGGTTCAGGGGAGATCGTGGGCTACACCTTC.

V is TRBV7-2 and J is TRBJ1-2, with D unclear. V dropped 4 bases and J dropped 1 base, with 13 bases sitting between them. This CDR3 comprises 15 residues. CDR1 SGHTA and CDR2 FQGNSA come from the germline V gene. The CDR3 spells CASSSYPLLNYGYTF. In DNA, the CDR3 is TGTGCCAGCAGCTCATACCCCCTACTTAACTATGGCTACACCTTC.

The chain carries TRBV2 and TRBJ1-4; D is unresolved. Germline values: CDR1 SNHLY, CDR2 FYNNEI. V lost 3 bases and J 7 bases, leaving 9 bases between the germline ends. CDR3 length: 13 amino acids. CDR3 sequence: CASSDPRSEKLFF. CDR3 sequence (DNA): TGTGCCAGCAGTGATCCGCGAAGTGAAAAACTGTTTTTT. Combining the CDR3 with reference TRBV2 and TRBJ1-4 gives the whole variable domain EPEVTQTPSHQVTQMGQEVILRCVPISNHLYFYWYRQILGQKVEFLVSFYNNEISEKSEIFDDQFSVERPDGSNFTLKIRSTKLEDSAMYFCASSDPRSEKLFFGSGTQLSVL.

The chain has TRBV5-4 and TRBJ2-5; perhaps TRBD2 as D (7 bases). The CDR3 covers 14 residues. The germline V gene encodes CDR1 SGHNT and CDR2 YYREEE (reference sequence). Trimming cost V 0 bases and J 5 bases, with 11 bases left between them. CDR3 residues: CASSLEGGKETQYF. The CDR3 nucleotides read TGTGCCAGCAGCTTGGAGGGGGGGAAGGAGACCCAGTACTTC.

J is TRBJ2-5 and V is TRBV7-6; D is perhaps TRBD2 (5 bases). Trimming stripped 1 base from V and 1 base from J, with 10 bases between. Germline lookup yields CDR1 SGHVS and CDR2 FNYEAQ. This CDR3 has 15 amino acids. In DNA, the CDR3 is TGTGCCAGCAGCTTAGACGTGACTATCCAAGAGACCCAGTACTTC. Translated: CASSLDVTIQETQYF.

CDR3 region: CASSLAGTEAFF. Here the CDR3 DNA reads TGTGCCAGCAGCTTAGCCGGGACTGAAGCTTTCTTT. V and J are TRBV11-1 and TRBJ1-1, with no clear D. Trimming took 0 bases from V and 5 from J, leaving 4 bases between them. The CDR3 has 12 residues. Germline loops: CDR1 SGHAT, CDR2 FQDESV (reference sequence).

The chain employs TRBV6-4 and TRBJ2-1; D not resolved. CDR3 length equals 13 residues. Trimming took off 2 bases at V and 5 bases at J, with 7 bases between the two ends. CDR1 and CDR2 from the germline V gene are MRHNA and SNTAGT. This CDR3 is CASSDTSDNEQFF. The CDR3 nucleotides read TGTGCCAGCAGTGACACTTCTGACAATGAGCAGTTCTTC.

This clone was counted a single time. The chain links TRBV18 to TRBJ1-5; D perhaps matches TRBD1 (5 bases). The V end lost 4 bases, the J end lost 8 bases, and 15 bases lay between the germline ends. This CDR3 comprises 14 residues. Germline assignment: CDR1 KGHSH and CDR2 LQKENI. CDR3 sequence reads: CASSLTDMKEPQHF. The CDR3 DNA reads TGTGCCAGCTCACTGACAGATATGAAGGAGCCCCAGCATTTT.

CDR3 region: CASSKTSGEGEQFF. The CDR3 DNA sequence: TGTGCCAGCAGCAAGACTAGCGGGGAGGGTGAGCAGTTCTTC. The chain carries TRBV7-9 and TRBJ2-1; 11 bases are a match to TRBD2. Trimming removed 5 bases from V and 9 bases from J; junction bases left unmatched: 6. The length of the CDR3 is 14 residues. Germline V CDR1 and CDR2: SEHNR, FQNEAQ (reference sequence).

The sample holds a few counts of this clone. This chain links TRBV19 with TRBJ1-5, with no clear D. The CDR3 is 15 residues long. Germline assignment: CDR1 LNHDA and CDR2 SQIVND (reference sequence). Trimming shortened V by 3 bases and J by 0 bases, and 9 bases separated the two germline ends. The CDR3 loop reads CASSIRQASNQPQHF. CDR3 nucleotide sequence: TGTGCCAGTAGTATCAGGCAGGCTAGCAATCAGCCCCAGCATTTT.

The chain employs TRBV4-1 and TRBJ1-5; maybe TRBD1 (6 bases). The CDR3 contains 14 residues. Per germline, CDR1 MGHRA and CDR2 YSYEKL. Trimming stripped 1 base from V and 6 bases from J, with 10 bases between. The CDR3 region is CASSQGDRTQPQHF. The CDR3 DNA follows: TGCGCCAGCAGCCAAGGAGACAGGACTCAGCCCCAGCATTTT.

With respect to this clone: Additional DNA sequences in this sample encode the identical CDR3. This chain joins TRBV27 and TRBJ1-4, with D possibly TRBD1 on 5 matching bases. Germline CDR1 MNHEY, CDR2 SMNVEV (reference sequence). V was cut by 4 bases and J by 6 bases, with 9 bases left in between. This CDR3 region has 13 residues. CDR3 amino acids: CASSWQGDEKLFF. The CDR3 coding sequence is TGTGCCAGCAGTTGGCAGGGTGATGAAAAACTGTTTTTT.

The chain recombines TRBV6-5 with TRBJ1-1; D possibly corresponds to TRBD1 (5 bases). The CDR3 consists of 15 residues. V dropped 7 bases and J dropped 2 bases, with 17 bases sitting between them. Germline-derived CDR1 and CDR2 are MNHEY and SVGAGI. The CDR3, as DNA: TGTGCCAGCACCCCCTCAAGGGGCACTAACACTGAAGCTTTCTTT. The encoded protein is CASTPSRGTNTEAFF.